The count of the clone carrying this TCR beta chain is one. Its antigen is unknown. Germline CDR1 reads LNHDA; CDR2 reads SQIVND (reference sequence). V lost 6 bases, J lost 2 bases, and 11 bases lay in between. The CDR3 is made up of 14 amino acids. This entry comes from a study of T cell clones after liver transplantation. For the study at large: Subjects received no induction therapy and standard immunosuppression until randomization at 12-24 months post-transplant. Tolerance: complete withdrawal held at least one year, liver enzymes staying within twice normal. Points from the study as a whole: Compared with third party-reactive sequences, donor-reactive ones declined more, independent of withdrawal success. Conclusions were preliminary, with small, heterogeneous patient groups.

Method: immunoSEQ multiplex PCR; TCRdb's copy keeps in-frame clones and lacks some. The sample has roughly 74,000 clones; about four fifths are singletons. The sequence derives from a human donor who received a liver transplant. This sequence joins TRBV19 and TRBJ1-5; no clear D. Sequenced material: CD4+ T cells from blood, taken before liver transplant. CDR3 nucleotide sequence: TGTGCCAGTAGCTTCTCCAGAGGCAATCAGCCCCAGCATTTT. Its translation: CASSFSRGNQPQHF.